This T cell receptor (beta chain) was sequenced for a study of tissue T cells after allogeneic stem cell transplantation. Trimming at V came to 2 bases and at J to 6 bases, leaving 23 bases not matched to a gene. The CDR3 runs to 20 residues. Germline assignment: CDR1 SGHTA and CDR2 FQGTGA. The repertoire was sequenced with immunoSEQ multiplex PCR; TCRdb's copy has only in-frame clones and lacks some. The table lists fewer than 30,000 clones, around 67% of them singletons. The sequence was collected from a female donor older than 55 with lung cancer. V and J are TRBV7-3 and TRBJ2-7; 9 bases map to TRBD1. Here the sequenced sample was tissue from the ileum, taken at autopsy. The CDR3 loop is CASSLYPYTVKQGASSEQYF. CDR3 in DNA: TGTGCCAGCAGCTTATACCCTTATACCGTAAAACAGGGGGCATCGAGCGAGCAGTACTTC.